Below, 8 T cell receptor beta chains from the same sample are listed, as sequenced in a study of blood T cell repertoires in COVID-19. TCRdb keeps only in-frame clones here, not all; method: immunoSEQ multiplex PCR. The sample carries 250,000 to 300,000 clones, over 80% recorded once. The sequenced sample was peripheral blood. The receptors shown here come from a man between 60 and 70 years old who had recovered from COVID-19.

The CDR3 spells CASSQGAGKLFF. CDR3 bases: TGTGCCAGCAGCCAAGGTGCAGGGAAACTGTTTTTT. The rearrangement links TRBV3-1 (or the pseudogene TRBV3-2) to TRBJ1-4, with a tentative D call TRBD1 (5 bases). The V and J ends lost 1 base and 11 bases respectively, with 8 bases between them. The CDR3 has 12 amino acids. The germline V gene encodes CDR1 LGHDT and CDR2 YNNKEL (reference sequence).

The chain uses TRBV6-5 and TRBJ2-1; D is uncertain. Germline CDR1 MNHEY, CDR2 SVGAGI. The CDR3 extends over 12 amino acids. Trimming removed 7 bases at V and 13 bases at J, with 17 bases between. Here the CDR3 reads CASTPKPPLQFF. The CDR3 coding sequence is TGTGCCAGCACACCAAAACCCCCCCTACAGTTCTTC.

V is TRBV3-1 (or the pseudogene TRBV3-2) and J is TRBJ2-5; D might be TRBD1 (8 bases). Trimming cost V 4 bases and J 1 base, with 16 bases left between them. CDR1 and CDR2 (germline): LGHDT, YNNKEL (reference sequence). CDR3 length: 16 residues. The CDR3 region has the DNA TGTGCCAGCAGCCTTAGAGCGGGACAGGCCCAAGAGACCCAGTACTTC. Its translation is CASSLRAGQAQETQYF.

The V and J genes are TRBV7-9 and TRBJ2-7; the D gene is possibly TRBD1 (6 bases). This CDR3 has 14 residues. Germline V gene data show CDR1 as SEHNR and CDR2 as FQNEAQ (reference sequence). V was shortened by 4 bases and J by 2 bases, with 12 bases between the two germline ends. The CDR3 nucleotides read TGTGCCAGCAGCTCGCCGGGACATACCTACGAGCAGTACTTC. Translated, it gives CASSSPGHTYEQYF. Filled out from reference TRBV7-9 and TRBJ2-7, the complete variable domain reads DTGVSQNPRHKITKRGQNVTFRCDPISEHNRLYWYRQTLGQGPEFLTYFQNEAQLEKSRLLSDRFSAERPKGSFSTLEIQRTEQGDSAMYLCASSSPGHTYEQYFGPGTRLTVT.

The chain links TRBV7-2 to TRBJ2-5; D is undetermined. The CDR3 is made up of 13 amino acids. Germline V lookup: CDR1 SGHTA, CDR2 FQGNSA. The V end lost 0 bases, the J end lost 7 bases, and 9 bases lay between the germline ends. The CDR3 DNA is TGTGCCAGCAGCTTAGCGGTCACGGGGACCCAGTACTTC. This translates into CASSLAVTGTQYF.

This chain's CDR3 is CASSQEAGEYRDTQYF. The CDR3 DNA sequence: TGTGCCAGCAGCCAGGAAGCGGGAGAATATAGAGATACGCAGTATTTT. The rearrangement joins TRBV13 to TRBJ2-3; 8 nucleotides line up with TRBD2. J lost 5 bases, V lost 5 bases, and 12 bases had no gene match. CDR1 PRHDT and CDR2 FYEKMQ come from the germline V gene (reference sequence). This CDR3 spans 16 amino acids.

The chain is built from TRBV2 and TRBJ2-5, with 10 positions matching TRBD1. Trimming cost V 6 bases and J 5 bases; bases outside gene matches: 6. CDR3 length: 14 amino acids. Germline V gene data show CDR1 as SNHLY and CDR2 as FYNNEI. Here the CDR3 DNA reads TGTGCCAGCAGCGCTGACAGGGGGCAGGAGACCCAGTACTTC. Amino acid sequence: CASSADRGQETQYF.

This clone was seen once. Here the CDR3 reads CASSSTSGGALETQYF. For the CDR3, the DNA is TGTGCCAGCAGCTCGACTAGCGGGGGGGCGCTGGAGACCCAGTACTTC. The chain couples TRBV11-2 to TRBJ2-5; 14 bases map to TRBD2. Germline V gives CDR1 SGHAT, CDR2 FQNNGV. The CDR3 is 16 residues long. J gave up 5 bases and V 4 bases, and 6 bases lay outside the gene matches.